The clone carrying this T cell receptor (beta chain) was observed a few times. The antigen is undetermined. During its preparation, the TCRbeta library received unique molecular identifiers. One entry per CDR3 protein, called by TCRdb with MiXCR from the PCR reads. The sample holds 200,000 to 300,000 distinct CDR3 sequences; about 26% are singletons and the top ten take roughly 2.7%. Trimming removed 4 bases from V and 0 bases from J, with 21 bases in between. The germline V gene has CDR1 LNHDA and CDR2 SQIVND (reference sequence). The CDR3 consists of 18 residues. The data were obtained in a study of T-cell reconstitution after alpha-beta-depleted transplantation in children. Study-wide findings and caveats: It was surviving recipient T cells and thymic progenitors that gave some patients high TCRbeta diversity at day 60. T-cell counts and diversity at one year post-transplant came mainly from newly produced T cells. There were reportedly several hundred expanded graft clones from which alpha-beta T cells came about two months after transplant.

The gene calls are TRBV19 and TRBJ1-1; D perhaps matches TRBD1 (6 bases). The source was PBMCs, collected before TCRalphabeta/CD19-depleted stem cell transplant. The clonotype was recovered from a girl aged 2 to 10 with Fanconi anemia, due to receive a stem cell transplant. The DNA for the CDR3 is TGTGCCAGTAGTAGGATGATGGAAGGGGGAGGAATGAACACTGAAGCTTTCTTT. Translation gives CASSRMMEGGGMNTEAFF.